Each of the 12 T cell receptor beta chains below was sequenced from the same sample in a study of PD-L1 blockade in urothelial cancer. The assay was immunoSEQ multiplex PCR, and TCRdb's table has in-frame clones only and misses some. Among just over 50,000 clones listed, approximately 80% were seen once. The material was PBMCs, obtained around atezolizumab (anti-PD-L1) treatment. The receptors shown here come from a man between 65 and 79 years old with urothelial cancer.

This clone occurred a few times. V and J are TRBV7-8 and TRBJ2-2; perhaps TRBD1 as D (5 bases). The CDR3 length is 14 residues. Germline CDR1 and CDR2: SGHVS and FQNEAQ. V was pared by 7 bases and J by 8 bases, with 17 bases between. This CDR3 reads CASTFGQGSGELFF. The CDR3 nucleotides are TGTGCCAGCACCTTCGGGCAGGGTAGTGGGGAGCTGTTTTTT.

The CDR3 nucleotides read TGTGCCATCAGTGGACTAGCCGGAGAGACCCAGTACTTC. Residues: CAISGLAGETQYF. This chain joins TRBV10-3 and TRBJ2-5; the match to TRBD2 covers 7 bases. Trimming at V came to 4 bases and at J to 4 bases, leaving 3 bases not matched to a gene. Germline V gives CDR1 ENHRY, CDR2 SYGVKD. The length of the CDR3 is 13 residues.

This chain connects TRBV7-2 to TRBJ2-2, with TRBD1 as a possible D gene (6 bases). The CDR3 contains 14 residues. Germline-derived CDR1 and CDR2 are SGHTA and FQGNSA. The V gene lost 6 bases and the J gene lost 7 bases, with 15 bases spanning the gap. CDR3 protein: CASRTTGGDGELFF. The CDR3 DNA follows: TGTGCCAGCAGAACGACAGGAGGTGACGGGGAGCTGTTTTTT.

This clone was seen once. The V call is TRBV10-3, the J call TRBJ2-7; a possible D gene is TRBD2 (6 bases). Per germline, CDR1 ENHRY and CDR2 SYGVKD. The CDR3 is made up of 13 amino acids. The ends were cut back, 5 bases at V and 0 bases at J, with 8 bases in the middle. CDR3 protein: CAISRDFSYEQYF. CDR3 DNA sequence: TGTGCCATCAGTCGGGACTTCTCCTACGAGCAGTACTTC.

The chain is built from TRBV15 and TRBJ1-2, with TRBD1 matching 10 bases. Germline trimming cut 6 bases from V and 8 bases from J; bases unmatched to any gene: 9. The CDR3 runs 14 residues. Germline values: CDR1 LNHNV, CDR2 YYDKDF (reference sequence). The CDR3 spells CATSDRTGGGGYTF. CDR3 DNA sequence: TGTGCCACCAGTGATCGGACAGGGGGAGGGGGCTACACCTTC.

This clone was picked up one time. V is TRBV28 and J is TRBJ2-7; the match to TRBD2 covers 10 bases. Germline values: CDR1 MDHEN, CDR2 SYDVKM. The CDR3 sequence is 15 residues long. V lost 5 bases, J lost 1 base, and 5 bases stayed unmatched. The CDR3 loop is CASSTQRGGSYEQYF. CDR3 nucleotides: TGTGCCAGCAGTACACAGCGGGGGGGGTCCTACGAGCAGTACTTC.

This clone was recorded only once. The gene calls are TRBV14 and TRBJ2-1, with 8 nucleotides matching TRBD2. In germline, CDR1 is SGHDN, CDR2 FVKESK. CDR3 size: 16 residues. V lost 0 bases and J lost 10; bases outside the gene matches: 11. CDR3 DNA sequence: TGTGCCAGCAGCCAAGATCGGGGGACTAGGGGCCAGGAGCAGTTCTTC. This codes for CASSQDRGTRGQEQFF.

The V and J genes are TRBV7-9 and TRBJ2-6; a possible D gene is TRBD1 (6 bases). Deletions cut 4 bases from V and 0 bases from J, with 13 bases between. The CDR3 extends over 17 amino acids. CDR1 is SEHNR and CDR2 is FQNEAQ in the germline V gene (reference sequence). This CDR3 is CASSSYRQVSGANVLTF. The CDR3 DNA reads TGTGCCAGCAGCTCCTATCGACAGGTCTCTGGGGCCAACGTCCTGACTTTC.

As DNA, the CDR3 is TGTGCCACCGGGGGTGGGGGTGGCTCCTACAATGAGCAGTTCTTC. It yields the protein CATGGGGGSYNEQFF. This chain uses TRBV7-2 with TRBJ2-1; TRBD2 might be the D (6 bases). The CDR3 spans 15 residues. Germline V gives CDR1 SGHTA, CDR2 FQGNSA. Trimming cost V 10 bases and J 0 bases, with 16 bases left between them.

V usage is TRBV7-2 and J usage is TRBJ2-1, with TRBD2 matching 13 bases. This CDR3 has 15 residues. Germline lookup yields CDR1 SGHTA and CDR2 FQGNSA. The junction had 3 bases not matched to a gene; V was cut back by 3 bases and J by 7 bases. CDR3 in amino acids: CASSFRTSGRNEQFF. CDR3 nucleotides: TGTGCCAGCAGCTTTAGGACTAGCGGGAGAAATGAGCAGTTCTTC.

The V call is TRBV18, the J call TRBJ1-2; 11 nucleotides agree with TRBD1. The CDR3 runs to 15 residues. Germline trimming cut 0 bases from V and 10 bases from J; bases unmatched to any gene: 7. Germline CDR1 reads KGHSH; CDR2 reads LQKENI. The chain's CDR3 is CASSPPRTGGNHYTF. CDR3 coding DNA: TGTGCCAGCTCACCACCTAGGACAGGGGGCAATCACTACACCTTC.

The rearrangement joins TRBV11-2 to TRBJ1-2; 11 bases align to TRBD1. The J segment lost 8 bases and the V segment lost 5 bases, leaving 10 bases of the junction unmatched. The CDR3 runs 15 residues. Germline V gene data show CDR1 as SGHAT and CDR2 as FQNNGV. CDR3 DNA sequence: TGTGCCAGCAGCCGGACAGGGGGCGCGTCGCCGGGCTACACCTTC. This translates into CASSRTGGASPGYTF. Full variable domain (outside the CDR3, taken from reference TRBV11-2 and TRBJ1-2): EAGVAQSPRYKIIEKRQSVAFWCNPISGHATLYWYQQILGQGPKLLIQFQNNGVVDDSQLPKDRFSAERLKGVDSTLKIQPAKLEDSAVYLCASSRTGGASPGYTFGSGTRLTVV.